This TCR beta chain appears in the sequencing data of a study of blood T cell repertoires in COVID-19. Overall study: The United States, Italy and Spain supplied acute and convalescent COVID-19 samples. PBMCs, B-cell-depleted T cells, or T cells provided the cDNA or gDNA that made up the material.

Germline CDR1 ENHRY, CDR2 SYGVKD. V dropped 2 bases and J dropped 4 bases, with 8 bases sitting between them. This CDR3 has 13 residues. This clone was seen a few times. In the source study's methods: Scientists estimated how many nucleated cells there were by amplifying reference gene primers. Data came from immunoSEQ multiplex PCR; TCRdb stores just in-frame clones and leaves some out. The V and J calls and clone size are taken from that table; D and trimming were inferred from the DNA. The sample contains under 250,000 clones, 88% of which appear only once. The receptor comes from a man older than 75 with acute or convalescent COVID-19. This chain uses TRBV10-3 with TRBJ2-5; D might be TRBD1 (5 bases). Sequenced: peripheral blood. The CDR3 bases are TGTGCCATCAGTGAGGGGGCGCGAGAGACCCAGTACTTC. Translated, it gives CAISEGARETQYF.